This TCR beta chain was obtained from a study of blood T cell repertoires in COVID-19. Across the whole study: Samples came from the United States, Italy and Spain, spanning acute and convalescent COVID-19.

Sequenced by immunoSEQ multiplex PCR; TCRdb stores in-frame clones only, minus some. The data hold about 250,000 clones, with 87% observed a single time. The CDR3 sequence is 16 residues long. CDR1 and CDR2 from the germline V gene are SGHRS and YFSETQ. V shed 0 bases and J 7 bases; nucleotides not matched to a gene: 10. This chain uses TRBV5-1 with TRBJ1-2; 9 nucleotides match TRBD1. The sequenced sample was peripheral blood. The sequence came from a man aged 18 to 29 with active or convalescent COVID-19. The CDR3 loop reads CASSLGSLTGGGGYTF. Written as DNA, the CDR3 is TGCGCCAGCAGCTTGGGAAGTTTGACAGGGGGAGGTGGCTACACCTTC.